Listed below are T cell receptor beta chains from one sample, sequenced in a study of shared clonotypes between healthy human individuals. The assay was immunoSEQ multiplex PCR, and TCRdb's table has in-frame clones only and misses some. Of some 2.3 million clones listed, over 90% were seen once; the top ten hold about 0.39%. The sequencing input was naive CD4+ T cells from PBMCs. The receptors come from a man younger than 35 in good health. Some clones in this sample may be carry-over from other donors' samples. The CDR3 runs from the conserved cysteine through the conserved F or W. The D gene is left open where the match is weak. Clone size is not always given. Where it is, it says once, few, many or a class for expanded clones.

cdr3_nt	cdr3_aa	v_call	clone_size	d_call	j_call	cdr3_length
TGTGCCAGCAGGGTTTACACCGGGGAGCTGTTTTTT	CASRVYTGELFF	TRBV2	-	-	TRBJ2-2	12
TGTGCCAGTTCCGGAGAAGGGACAGATACGCAGTATTTT	CASSGEGTDTQYF	TRBV2	-	-	TRBJ2-3	13
TGTGCCAGTAGTTCAACCCACGGTAGGGGCGGTAGCGGCTATGGCTACACCTTC	CASSSTHGRGGSGYGYTF	TRBV19	-	-	TRBJ1-2	18
TGTGCCAGCAGCCAAGGACAGGGGCACACCGGGGAGCTGTTTTTT	CASSQGQGHTGELFF	TRBV5-4	-	TRBD1	TRBJ2-2	15
TGCGCCAGCAGCCCCCACGCAGGGGGGGCATCCTACAATGAGCAGTTCTTC	CASSPHAGGASYNEQFF	TRBV5-1	-	-	TRBJ2-1	17
TGTGCCAGTAGTATATATGGCGGGGTGGATCAGCCCCAGCATTTT	CASSIYGGVDQPQHF	TRBV19	-	-	TRBJ1-5	15
TGTGCCATCAGTGAGTCGAGGACAGGGCATGAAAAACTGTTTTTT	CAISESRTGHEKLFF	TRBV10-3	-	TRBD1	TRBJ1-4	15
TGCAGCGTATGTCCCTTGGCGAACACTGAAGCTTTCTTT	CSVCPLANTEAFF	TRBV29-1	-	-	TRBJ1-1	13
TGCGCCAGCAGCTCAGGGGCAGGAAACACCATATATTTT	CASSSGAGNTIYF	TRBV4-3	-	-	TRBJ1-3	13
TGTGCCAGCAGCTTTATGCTAGCGGGGGAGCAGTACTTC	CASSFMLAGEQYF	TRBV5-4	-	TRBD2	TRBJ2-7	13
TGTGCCAGCAGCCAAGATAGTCTATCTAGCGGGAGGCCGCGGAATGAGCAGTTCTTC	CASSQDSLSSGRPRNEQFF	TRBV14	-	TRBD2	TRBJ2-1	19
TGTGCCAGCAGTTACCCCGGTGAAGAGCAGTACTTC	CASSYPGEEQYF	TRBV6-5	-	-	TRBJ2-7	12
TGTGCCAGCAACCGGGACAGGGGGCGAGGCTACACCTTC	CASNRDRGRGYTF	TRBV5-8	-	TRBD1	TRBJ1-2	13
TGCGCCAGCAGTCGACAGGGAGGTTCTGGAAACACCATATATTTT	CASSRQGGSGNTIYF	TRBV5-1	-	TRBD1	TRBJ1-3	15
TGTGCCAGCAGGGGGCTCGGACAGGACTATGGCTACACCTTC	CASRGLGQDYGYTF	TRBV27	-	TRBD1	TRBJ1-2	14
TGTGCCAGCAGCTCCAAGCTGGGACATCGTAACATTCAGTACTTC	CASSSKLGHRNIQYF	TRBV7-2	-	-	TRBJ2-4	15
TGTGCCAGCTCCGGACAGGGTTTCTACGAGCAGTACTTC	CASSGQGFYEQYF	TRBV27	-	TRBD1	TRBJ2-7	13
TGCAGCGTTGAGGTTTCGGGGGGCTACACCTTC	CSVEVSGGYTF	TRBV29-1	-	-	TRBJ1-2	11
TGTGCCAGCAGCTCGGACAGGGGAAGGACTGAAGCTTTCTTT	CASSSDRGRTEAFF	TRBV7-9	-	TRBD1	TRBJ1-1	14
TGTGCCAGCAGTGGGGGGTACCGGATGGAGACCCAGTACTTC	CASSGGYRMETQYF	TRBV2	-	-	TRBJ2-5	14
TGTGCCAGCAGTGAATCCGGGAACTATGGCTACACCTTC	CASSESGNYGYTF	TRBV6-1	once	-	TRBJ1-2	13
TGCGCCAGCAGCGGGGGCGGGGCGATGAACACTGAAGCTTTCTTT	CASSGGGAMNTEAFF	TRBV5-1	once	-	TRBJ1-1	15
TGTGCCAGCAGCCTGGAGCAGGGGGACACCGGGGAGCTGTTTTTT	CASSLEQGDTGELFF	TRBV6-4	-	TRBD1	TRBJ2-2	15
TGTGCCAGCAGCTTGTCTAGCGGGAACACAGATACGCAGTATTTT	CASSLSSGNTDTQYF	TRBV5-4	-	TRBD2	TRBJ2-3	15
TGTGCCAGCAGTACCCAGCCGGGTAATGAAAAACTGTTTTTT	CASSTQPGNEKLFF	TRBV2	-	-	TRBJ1-4	14
TGTGCCAGCAGCGCCCAGGCTAACTATGGCTACACCTTC	CASSAQANYGYTF	TRBV9	once	-	TRBJ1-2	13
TGCGCCAGCAGCCAAACAATCCGACAGCCTTATAGCAATCAGCCCCAGCATTTT	CASSQTIRQPYSNQPQHF	TRBV4-3	-	-	TRBJ1-5	18
TGTGCCAGCAGCTTGAAATTAGCGGGAAGCACAGATACGCAGTATTTT	CASSLKLAGSTDTQYF	TRBV5-4	-	TRBD2	TRBJ2-3	16
TGTGCCAGCAGGGCATATGGCTACACCTTC	CASRAYGYTF	TRBV2	-	-	TRBJ1-2	10
TGTGCCAGCAGTTTAGGTCCCTGGACAGGGGGAGATTACGAGCAGTACTTC	CASSLGPWTGGDYEQYF	TRBV28	-	TRBD1	TRBJ2-7	17
TGCGCCAGCAGCCCGAGGTGGGGGGCGGCGAGGAACACTGAAGCTTTCTTT	CASSPRWGAARNTEAFF	TRBV5-1	-	-	TRBJ1-1	17
TGCAGCGTGGGAAGCGGGGCGGGGTATACGCAGTATTTT	CSVGSGAGYTQYF	TRBV29-1	-	TRBD2	TRBJ2-3	13
TGTGCCAGCAGCGTACGTGAGGGGGCATTCTCCGGGGAGCTGTTTTTT	CASSVREGAFSGELFF	TRBV9	-	TRBD1	TRBJ2-2	16
TGTGCCAGCAGCGCCTTACCAAGGGTCCCAACCTATGGCTACACCTTC	CASSALPRVPTYGYTF	TRBV7-2	once	-	TRBJ1-2	16
TGCGCCAGCAGCTCTGACCCCGGGGGACTGACGAACACTGAAGCTTTCTTT	CASSSDPGGLTNTEAFF	TRBV5-1	-	-	TRBJ1-1	17
TGTGCCAGCAGCCCGACGGGGGGAACTAAAAGTTACAATGAGCAGTTCTTC	CASSPTGGTKSYNEQFF	TRBV9	-	TRBD2	TRBJ2-1	17
TGTGCCAGCCGGGACAGGGTTAGTTTTGGTGGCTACACCTTC	CASRDRVSFGGYTF	TRBV19	-	TRBD1	TRBJ1-2	14
TGCGCCAGCAGCCAAGTGGCGCGGGCTAGCGGGAGACGCGATACGCAGTATTTT	CASSQVARASGRRDTQYF	TRBV4-1	-	TRBD2	TRBJ2-3	18
TGTGCCAGCAGCGTAGCAGGGGGACTAGCGGGAGGAGGGTCCTACAATGAGCAGTTCTTC	CASSVAGGLAGGGSYNEQFF	TRBV9	-	TRBD2	TRBJ2-1	20
TGCGCCAGCAGCGGCTGGGGACAGGGCATAACCTACAATGAGCAGTTCTTC	CASSGWGQGITYNEQFF	TRBV5-1	-	TRBD1	TRBJ2-1	17
TGCAGCGCCGGGCCGCTCACGAGCTCCGGAAACACCATATATTTT	CSAGPLTSSGNTIYF	TRBV29-1	-	-	TRBJ1-3	15
TGTGCCAGCAGCCCCCGACTAGCGGGAGACAAAAATGAGCAGTTCTTC	CASSPRLAGDKNEQFF	TRBV9	-	TRBD2	TRBJ2-1	16
TGTGCCAGCACTCGAGGGGGACTAACCACAGATACGCAGTATTTT	CASTRGGLTTDTQYF	TRBV7-9	-	-	TRBJ2-3	15
TGTGCCAGCAGCTCCGAGGGGAACACTGAAGCTTTCTTT	CASSSEGNTEAFF	TRBV7-9	-	-	TRBJ1-1	13
TGTGCCAGCAAAGAGAATCACAATCAGCCCCAGCATTTT	CASKENHNQPQHF	TRBV2	-	-	TRBJ1-5	13
TGCGCCAGCAGCCAAAGGTCCCAAGAGACCCAGTACTTC	CASSQRSQETQYF	TRBV5-1	-	-	TRBJ2-5	13
TGTGCCAGCTCAATGGACAGGTTCATGCAGCCCCAGCATTTT	CASSMDRFMQPQHF	TRBV18	once	TRBD1	TRBJ1-5	14
TGTGCCAGCAGTTACTCGAATGCCAGAAAGGCCAAAAACATTCAGTACTTC	CASSYSNARKAKNIQYF	TRBV6-7	-	-	TRBJ2-4	17
TGTGCCAGCAGCGCTGACAGCTACTCTGGAAACACCATATATTTT	CASSADSYSGNTIYF	TRBV11-3	-	-	TRBJ1-3	15
TGTGCCAGCAGCCCCCGTTACAGGGGACACACCGGGGAGCTGTTTTTT	CASSPRYRGHTGELFF	TRBV5-6	-	TRBD1	TRBJ2-2	16
TGCAGTGCTTTCGGACAGGGGCAGTACTTC	CSAFGQGQYF	TRBV20-1	-	TRBD1	TRBJ2-5	10
TGTGCCAGCAGTTCCACGACAGGGGGATCCGATACGCAGTATTTT	CASSSTTGGSDTQYF	TRBV2	-	TRBD1	TRBJ2-3	15
TGCAGTGCTAAGGGACAGAAAGCTTTCTTT	CSAKGQKAFF	TRBV20-1	few	TRBD1	TRBJ1-1	10
TGTGCCAGCAGGTTCAATATCAATGAGCAGTTCTTC	CASRFNINEQFF	TRBV7-9	-	-	TRBJ2-1	12
TGTGCCACCAGCAGAGAGCCAGCCTACGAGCAGTACTTC	CATSREPAYEQYF	TRBV15	-	-	TRBJ2-7	13
TGCAGCGTTGCACATAATGAGCAGTTCTTC	CSVAHNEQFF	TRBV29-1	-	-	TRBJ2-1	10
TGTGCCAGCAGTGATTTCAGGGCGAGCAATCAGCCCCAGCATTTT	CASSDFRASNQPQHF	TRBV2	few	-	TRBJ1-5	15
TGCGCCAGCAGCCGCGACAATGAGCAGTTCTTC	CASSRDNEQFF	TRBV5-1	-	-	TRBJ2-1	11
TGTGCCAGCAGGCGGGGTCAGGGAGGCTACACCTTC	CASRRGQGGYTF	TRBV9	-	-	TRBJ1-2	12